Included here is one T cell receptor (beta chain) sequence, with context. A TCRbeta library incorporating unique molecular identifiers was prepared. TCRdb processed the PCR reads anew with MiXCR; each CDR3 protein has one entry. The sample shows 440,000 or so distinct CDR3 sequences, 11% of them seen only once. This sample was included in a study of T-cell reconstitution after alpha-beta-depleted transplantation in children. Germline lookup yields CDR1 LNHDA and CDR2 SQIVND (reference sequence). This CDR3 has 14 residues. The V and J ends lost 7 bases and 4 bases respectively, with 11 bases between them.

The source material was PBMCs from the stem cell graft donor, sampled from the stem cell graft. The TCR comes from a human donor who donated a stem cell graft to a child with acute myeloid leukemia. The chain couples TRBV19 to TRBJ1-6; D is possibly TRBD1 (6 bases). The CDR3 loop reads CASTPQGYNSPLHF. The CDR3 DNA reads TGTGCCAGTACTCCACAGGGTTATAATTCACCCCTCCACTTT. The full variable domain, with the rest looked up from reference TRBV19 and TRBJ1-6, is DGGITQSPKYLFRKEGQNVTLSCEQNLNHDAMYWYRQDPGQGLRLIYYSQIVNDFQKGDIAEGYSVSREKKESFPLTVTSAQKNPTAFYLCASTPQGYNSPLHFGNGTRLTVT.